These 12 T cell receptor beta chains came from one sample sequenced in a study of Graves' ophthalmopathy and Graves' hyperthyroidism (dated by TCRdb to 2016 to 2018). The reads were generated on an Illumina HiSeq 2000. For repertoire sequencing, the TCR beta CDR3 regions were amplified from RNA transcripts. HTBI primers and the Qiagen OneStep RT-PCR kit were used in a first-round RT-PCR, which was followed by a second-round multiplex PCR, size selection and purification. The public reads were run again by TCRdb, first through fastp at Q25 and then through MiXCR, and only productive beta chains were kept. Records with the same CDR3 protein are collapsed into one entry carrying the most frequent genes and DNA. In this sample the table shows around 600,000 distinct CDR3 sequences, about two fifths of which occur a single time. The ten top clones hold roughly 3.5% of the sample. Sequenced material: peripheral blood. These receptors were taken from an adult man with Graves' ophthalmopathy.

The chain joins TRBV6-1 to TRBJ1-2; D is perhaps TRBD1 (6 bases). Trimming left V 6 bases short and J 4 bases short, with 12 bases between. The CDR3 totals 13 residues. The germline V gene has CDR1 MNHNS and CDR2 SASEGT. The CDR3 spells CASRPGQFYGYTF. CDR3 nucleotides: TGTGCCAGCAGACCTGGACAGTTCTATGGCTACACCTTC.

Comments on this clonotype: The conserved final phenylalanine or tryptophan is absent from the CDR3, which likely points to a read error. The V and J genes are TRBV20-1 and TRBJ2-7; unclear D gene. The length of the CDR3 is 13 residues. The V end lost 1 base, the J end lost 0 bases, and 7 bases lay between the germline ends. The germline CDR1 and CDR2 sequences are DFQATT and SNEGSKA (reference sequence). In DNA, the CDR3 is TGCAGTGCTAGAGTAAGCAGCTCCTACGAGCAGTACCTC. Encoded protein: CSARVSSSYEQYL.

This clonotype was detected ten times or more. The chain employs TRBV5-1 and TRBJ1-1, with 7 bases lining up with TRBD1. The CDR3 length is 14 residues. Germline assignment: CDR1 SGHRS and CDR2 YFSETQ. V lost 3 bases to trimming and J lost 1 base; unmatched junction nucleotides: 3. The CDR3 DNA sequence: TGCGCCAGCAGCTACCGACAGGGGAACACTGAAGCTTTCTTT. The encoded protein is CASSYRQGNTEAFF.

This rearrangement joins TRBV15 to TRBJ1-5, with D possibly matching TRBD1 (5 bases). Germline lookup yields CDR1 LNHNV and CDR2 YYDKDF (reference sequence). The length of the CDR3 is 17 residues. The ends were cut back, 0 bases at V and 0 bases at J, with 12 bases in the middle. The CDR3 DNA follows: TGTGCCACCAGCAGAGAGGTGGGACGGACTAGCAATCAGCCCCAGCATTTT. Residues: CATSREVGRTSNQPQHF.

Concerning this clonotype itself: A much more abundant neighbour one base away suggests this may be a read error. The CDR3 ends on some other residue instead of the conserved phenylalanine or tryptophan, so this is likely a read error. This chain connects TRBV4-1 to TRBJ2-5; maybe TRBD1 (6 bases). V gave up 3 bases and J gave up 2 bases, with 10 bases separating them. CDR1 is MGHRA, CDR2 YSYEKL, per germline. The CDR3 is made up of 14 amino acids. The CDR3 DNA reads as TGCGCCAGCAGCCAGAGAACAGGGCAAGAGACCCAGTACTTG. Translation gives CASSQRTGQETQYL.

The CDR3, as DNA: TGTGCCAGCAGTTACTCGGAAGGACAGAGAATGAACACTGAAGCTTTCTTT. This gives the protein CASSYSEGQRMNTEAFF. V usage is TRBV6-5 and J usage is TRBJ1-1, with D possibly being TRBD1 (6 bases). CDR1 MNHEY and CDR2 SVGAGI come from the germline V gene. CDR3 length: 17 amino acids. Trimming removed 0 bases from V and 0 bases from J, with 14 bases in between.

This sequence joins TRBV5-1 and TRBJ2-5; D gene ambiguous. The CDR3 is made up of 14 amino acids. Germline V lookup: CDR1 SGHRS, CDR2 YFSETQ. The germline V and J ends were trimmed by 1 base and 1 base, with 8 bases remaining between them. The CDR3, as DNA: TGCGCCAGCAGCTTGAGTAGAGTCCAAGAGACCCAGTACTTC. This encodes CASSLSRVQETQYF.

This clonotype was seen many times. The chain employs TRBV2 and TRBJ1-2, with D perhaps matching TRBD1 (6 bases). Germline V gene data show CDR1 as SNHLY and CDR2 as FYNNEI. The CDR3 is made up of 14 amino acids. V was trimmed by 5 bases and J by 1 base, leaving 11 bases between them. This CDR3 is CASSRDTDNYGYTF. The CDR3 nucleotides read TGTGCCAGCAGTCGGGACACCGATAACTATGGCTACACCTTC.

As concerns this clonotype: Given a much more abundant clone one base away, this may be a read error. This sequence joins TRBV20-1 and TRBJ2-7, with 9 bases matching TRBD1. Germline CDR1 and CDR2: DFQATT and SNEGSKA (reference sequence). The V segment lost 6 bases and the J segment 4 bases; nucleotides outside the gene matches: 7. The CDR3 is 13 residues long. The CDR3 loop reads CSARTGVFYEQYF. Here the CDR3 DNA reads TGCAGTGCCAGGACAGGGGTTTTTTACGAGCAGTACTTC.

The chain couples TRBV10-3 to TRBJ1-6, with TRBD1 matching 8 bases. The length of the CDR3 is 15 residues. Unmatched junction bases numbered 10, after V lost 7 bases and J lost 8 bases. Germline V gives CDR1 ENHRY, CDR2 SYGVKD. This CDR3 reads CAINRTGPRDSPLHF. In DNA, the CDR3 is TGTGCCATCAATAGGACAGGGCCACGGGATTCACCCCTCCACTTT.

This clonotype has a handful of counts. The V and J genes are TRBV6-1 and TRBJ1-5, with D unclear. Looked up from germline, CDR1 is MNHNS and CDR2 is SASEGT. The V end lost 3 bases, the J end lost 7 bases, and 25 bases lay between the germline ends. This CDR3 region has 18 residues. CDR3 residues: CASSDYQSWEGGGQPQHF. CDR3 nucleotide sequence: TGTGCCAGCAGTGATTACCAGTCGTGGGAGGGTGGAGGACAGCCCCAGCATTTT.

V usage is TRBV4-2 and J usage is TRBJ2-6; tentatively, D is TRBD1 (5 bases). Germline V lookup: CDR1 LGHNA, CDR2 YNFKEQ. This CDR3 region has 17 residues. Trimming left V 2 bases short and J 4 bases short, with 15 bases between. The CDR3 bases are TGTGCCAGCAGCCAATACAGGCCCGCTTCCGGGGCCAACGTCCTGACTTTC. Translating it yields CASSQYRPASGANVLTF.